The clone carrying this T cell receptor (beta chain) was seen repeatedly, ten times or more. Those patients picked for sequencing had displayed CD8+CD57+ cell expansion on flow cytometry. The record originates from a study of CD8+CD57+ T cells in acquired aplastic anemia. Whole-study context: Recorded DNA amounts for sorted CD4+ and CD8+ cells had an average of approximately 3.2 ug.

Genomic DNA, serving as template, underwent TCR beta VDJ and CDR3 profiling. MiXCR, run by TCRdb on the reads, gives a single entry per CDR3 protein. This table has fewer than 250,000 distinct CDR3 sequences, 45% to 50% appearing once. The sample taken for sequencing was sorted CD4+, CD8+, or CD8+CD57+ T cells (not recorded which) from PBMCs. The TCR was taken from a human donor with aplastic anemia.

The CDR3 loop is CASTPDSSGNTIYF. The CDR3 DNA is TGTGCCAGCACTCCCGATTCGTCTGGAAACACCATATATTTT. The chain combines TRBV9 with TRBJ1-3; unclear D gene. This CDR3 contains 14 residues. The germline CDR1 and CDR2 sequences are SGDLS and YYNGEE. The V and J ends lost 6 bases and 1 base respectively, with 11 bases between them.